This T cell receptor beta chain derives from a study of graft-versus-host responses after intestinal transplantation. Study in general: Recipients were given multivisceral, liver-intestinal, or isolated intestinal transplants.

Findings and limits, study-wide: Peak levels of circulating GvH clones tracked with early post-transplant HvG declines.

The CDR3 length is 11 residues. V was clipped by 7 bases and J by 5 bases, with 8 bases between them. Per germline, CDR1 MDHEN and CDR2 SYDVKM. Note on this clone: Its target is unknown.

Measured with immunoSEQ multiplex PCR; TCRdb has only the in-frame clones, and not every one. The top ten hold 9.3% of the sample, which has some 8,000 clones, approximately 70% seen once. Graft samples were processed, releasing intraepithelial and lamina propria lymphocytes. This receptor was obtained from a human patient who received an intestinal transplant, so some T cells may come from the graft donor. This material consisted of ileum tissue, taken approximately 460 days after transplant. V usage is TRBV28 and J usage is TRBJ2-5; D is perhaps TRBD1 (6 bases). The CDR3 loop reads CASNTGETQYF. The CDR3 DNA reads as TGTGCCAGCAACACAGGGGAGACCCAGTACTTC.